This T cell receptor beta chain was documented in a study of human thymus T cells. TCRdb's table, derived via immunoSEQ multiplex PCR, lists solely in-frame clones and lacks some. This table holds 60,000 to 75,000 clones, roughly 96% found once. Thymic tissue was derived from resections collected during corrective heart surgery. Corrective surgery for congenital heart defects was being performed on the healthy Finnish infants who served as donors. Study conclusions and caveats: Gene usage for V and J segments appeared biased in thymic and blood repertoires. Related research described thymic repertoires that were highly overlapping among unrelated individuals.

In regard to this clone: Its antigen is currently unknown.

The CDR3 is 14 amino acids. Germline trimming cut 3 bases from V and 8 bases from J; bases unmatched to any gene: 9. Per the germline V gene, CDR1 is MGHDK and CDR2 is SYGVNS. J is TRBJ1-2 and V is TRBV25-1; 7 positions match TRBD1. Sequenced material: thymus tissue. This receptor was obtained from a girl younger than two with a congenital heart defect but otherwise immunologically healthy. The CDR3 is CASSEDRSAPGYTF. The CDR3 bases are TGTGCCAGCAGTGAGGACAGGAGCGCACCCGGCTACACCTTC.